This TCR beta chain was captured by sequencing in a study of HIV-infected children after antiretroviral therapy interruption. Study details: Interruption group median age about 9.8 years; continuous group about 8 years. Whole-study findings and limits: After treatment interruption started, naive CD4+ CDR3 overlap across time points dropped. Naive CD4+ Gini coefficient rose by interruption end, suggesting clonal expansion.

This clonotype was observed many times. Its antigen is undetermined. Treatment denoted: PENTA 11 planned treatment interruption arm or continuous ART arm. From thawed PBMCs, naive CD4+ CD45RA+ CD45RO- T cells were sorted. The J segment lost 3 bases and the V segment lost 2 bases, leaving 5 bases of the junction unmatched. From germline, CDR1 is DFQATT and CDR2 SNEGSKA (reference sequence). CDR3 size: 15 residues. The TCR library was built from RNA with a 3' RACE protocol and unique molecular identifiers. TCRdb reanalysed the 3' RACE reads using MiXCR and keeps one entry per CDR3 protein. The table shows more than 85,000 distinct CDR3 sequences, with about 6.3% occurring only once.

This specimen consisted of CD45RA+ CD4+ T cells from PBMCs, pooled from several time points, obtained from a donor given antiretroviral therapy, either interrupted or continuous. The subset is: naive CD4+ CD45RA+ CD45RO- T cells. This TCR was recovered from a pool of human donors with HIV. The chain couples TRBV20-1 to TRBJ2-2, with TRBD1 matching 8 bases. CDR3 in DNA: TGCAGTGCTAGATCCCGACAGGGGTACACCGGGGAGCTGTTTTTT. It yields the protein CSARSRQGYTGELFF.